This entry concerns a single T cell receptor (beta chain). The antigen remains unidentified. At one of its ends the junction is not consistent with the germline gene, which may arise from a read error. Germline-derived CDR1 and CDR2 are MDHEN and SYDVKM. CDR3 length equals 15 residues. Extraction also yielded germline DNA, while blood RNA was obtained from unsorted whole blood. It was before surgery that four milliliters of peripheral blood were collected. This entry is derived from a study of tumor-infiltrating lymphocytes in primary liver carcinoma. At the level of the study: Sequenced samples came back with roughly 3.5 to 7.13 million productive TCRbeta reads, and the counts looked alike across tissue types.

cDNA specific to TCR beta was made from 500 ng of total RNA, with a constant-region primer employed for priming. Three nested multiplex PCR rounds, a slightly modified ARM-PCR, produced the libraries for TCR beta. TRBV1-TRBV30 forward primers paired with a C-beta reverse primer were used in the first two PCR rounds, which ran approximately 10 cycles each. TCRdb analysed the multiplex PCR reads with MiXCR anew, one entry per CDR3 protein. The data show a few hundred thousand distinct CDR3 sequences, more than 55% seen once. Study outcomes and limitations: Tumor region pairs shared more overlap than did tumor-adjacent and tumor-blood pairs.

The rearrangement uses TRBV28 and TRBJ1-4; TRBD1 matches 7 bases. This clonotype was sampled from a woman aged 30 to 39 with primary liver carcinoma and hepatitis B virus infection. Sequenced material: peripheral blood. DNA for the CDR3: TGTGCCAGCAGTCCAGCGACAGGGAAAAGGGAAAAACTGATTTTT. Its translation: CASSPATGKREKLIF.